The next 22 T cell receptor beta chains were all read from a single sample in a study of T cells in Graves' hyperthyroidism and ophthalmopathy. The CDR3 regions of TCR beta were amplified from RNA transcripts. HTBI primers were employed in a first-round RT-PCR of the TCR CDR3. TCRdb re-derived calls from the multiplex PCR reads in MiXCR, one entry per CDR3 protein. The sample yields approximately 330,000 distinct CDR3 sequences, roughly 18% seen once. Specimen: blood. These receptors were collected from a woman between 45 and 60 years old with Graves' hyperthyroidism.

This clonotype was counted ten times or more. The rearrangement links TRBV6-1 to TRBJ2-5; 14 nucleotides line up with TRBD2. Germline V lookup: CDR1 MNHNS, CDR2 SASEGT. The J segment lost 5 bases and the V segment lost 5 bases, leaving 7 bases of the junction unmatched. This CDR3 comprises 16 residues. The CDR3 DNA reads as TGTGCCAGCAGTCGACTAGCGGGAGGGCCTATGGAGACCCAGTACTTC. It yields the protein CASSRLAGGPMETQYF.

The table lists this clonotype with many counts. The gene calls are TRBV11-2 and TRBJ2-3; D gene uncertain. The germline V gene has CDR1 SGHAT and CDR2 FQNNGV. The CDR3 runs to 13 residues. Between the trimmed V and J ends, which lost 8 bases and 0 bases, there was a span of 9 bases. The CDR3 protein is CASGPPSTDTQYF. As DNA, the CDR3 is TGTGCCAGCGGGCCCCCTAGCACAGATACGCAGTATTTT.

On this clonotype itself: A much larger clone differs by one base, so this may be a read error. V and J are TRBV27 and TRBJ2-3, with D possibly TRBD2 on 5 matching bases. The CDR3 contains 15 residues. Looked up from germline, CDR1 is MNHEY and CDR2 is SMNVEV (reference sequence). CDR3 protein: CASSPGIRYTDAQYF. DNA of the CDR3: TGTGCCAGCAGTCCCGGGATCCGGTACACAGATGCGCAGTATTTT.

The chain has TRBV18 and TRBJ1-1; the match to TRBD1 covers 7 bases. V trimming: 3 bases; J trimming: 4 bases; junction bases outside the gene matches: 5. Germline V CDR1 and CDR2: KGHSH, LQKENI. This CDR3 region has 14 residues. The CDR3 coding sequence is TGTGCCAGCTCACCTCAAGGGGACAGCACTGAAGCTTTCTTT. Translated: CASSPQGDSTEAFF.

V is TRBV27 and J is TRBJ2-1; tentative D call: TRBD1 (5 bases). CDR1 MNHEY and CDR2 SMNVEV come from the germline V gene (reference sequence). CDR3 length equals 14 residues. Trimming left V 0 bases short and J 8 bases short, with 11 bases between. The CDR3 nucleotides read TGTGCCAGCAGTTTATCACCAGGGTCCCATGAGCAGTTCTTC. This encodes CASSLSPGSHEQFF.

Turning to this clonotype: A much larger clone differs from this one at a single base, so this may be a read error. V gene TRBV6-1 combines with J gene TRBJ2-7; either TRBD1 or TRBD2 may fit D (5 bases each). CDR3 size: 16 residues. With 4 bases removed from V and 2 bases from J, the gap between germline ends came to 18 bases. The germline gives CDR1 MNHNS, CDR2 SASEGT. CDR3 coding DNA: TGTGCCAGCAGTGCCATCCTCGCGAGAGGGGCCTACGAGCAGTACTTC. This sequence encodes CASSAILARGAYEQYF.

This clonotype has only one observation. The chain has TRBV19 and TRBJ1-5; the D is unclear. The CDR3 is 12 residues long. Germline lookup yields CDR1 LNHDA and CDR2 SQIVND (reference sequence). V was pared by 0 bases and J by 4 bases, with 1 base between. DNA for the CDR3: TGTGCCAGTAGTATAGATAATCAGCCCCAGCATTTT. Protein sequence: CASSIDNQPQHF.

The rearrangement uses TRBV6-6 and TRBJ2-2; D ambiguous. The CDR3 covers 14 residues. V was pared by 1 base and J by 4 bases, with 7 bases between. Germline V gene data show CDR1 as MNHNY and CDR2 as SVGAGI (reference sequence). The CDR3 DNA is TGTGCCAGCAGTTACTGGAAGGGCACCGGGGAGCTGTTTTTT. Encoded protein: CASSYWKGTGELFF.

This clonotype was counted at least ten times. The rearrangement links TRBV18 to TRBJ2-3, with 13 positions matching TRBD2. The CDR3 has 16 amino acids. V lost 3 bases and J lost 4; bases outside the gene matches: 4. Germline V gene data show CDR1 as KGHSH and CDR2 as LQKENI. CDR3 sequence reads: CASSPTSGRAADTQYF. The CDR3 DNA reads TGTGCCAGCTCACCTACTAGCGGGAGGGCAGCAGATACGCAGTATTTT.

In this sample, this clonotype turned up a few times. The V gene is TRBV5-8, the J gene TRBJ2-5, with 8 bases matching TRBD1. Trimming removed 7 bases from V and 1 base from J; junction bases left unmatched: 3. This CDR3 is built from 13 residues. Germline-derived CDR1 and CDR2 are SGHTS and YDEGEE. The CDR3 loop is CASPQGAQETQYF. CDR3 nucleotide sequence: TGTGCCAGCCCGCAGGGGGCCCAAGAGACCCAGTACTTC.

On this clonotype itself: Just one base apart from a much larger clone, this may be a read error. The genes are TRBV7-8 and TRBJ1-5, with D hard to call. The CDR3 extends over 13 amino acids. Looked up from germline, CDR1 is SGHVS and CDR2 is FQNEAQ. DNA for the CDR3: TGTGCCGGCAGCTTAGCCGTGGGGATGCCCCAGCATTTT. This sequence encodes CAGSLAVGMPQHF. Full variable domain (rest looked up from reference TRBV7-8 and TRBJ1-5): GAGVSQSPRYKVAKRGQDVALRCDPISGHVSLFWYQQALGQGPEFLTYFQNEAQLDKSGLPSDRFFAERPEGSVSTLKIQRTQQEDSAVYLCAGSLAVGMPQHFGDGTRLSIL.

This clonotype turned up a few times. The CDR3 nucleotides read TGTGCCAGCAGTTGGACAGGGAATCAGCCCCAGCATTTT. This sequence encodes CASSWTGNQPQHF. The V and J genes are TRBV27 and TRBJ1-5; TRBD1 matches at 8 bases. V lost 4 bases to trimming and J lost 4 bases; unmatched junction nucleotides: 0. CDR1 and CDR2 (germline): MNHEY, SMNVEV (reference sequence). CDR3 length equals 13 residues.

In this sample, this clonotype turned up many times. CDR3 residues: CASSPSKDGNTEAFF. The DNA for the CDR3 is TGTGCCAGCTCACCGTCTAAGGATGGAAACACTGAAGCTTTCTTT. The V and J genes are TRBV18 and TRBJ1-1; D is uncertain. Germline lookup yields CDR1 KGHSH and CDR2 LQKENI. Trimming left V 3 bases short and J 2 bases short, with 13 bases between. The CDR3 totals 15 residues. Complete variable domain (other parts from reference TRBV18 and TRBJ1-1): NAGVMQNPRHLVRRRGQEARLRCSPMKGHSHVYWYRQLPEEGLKFMVYLQKENIIDESGMPKERFSAEFPKEGPSILRIQQVVRGDSAAYFCASSPSKDGNTEAFFGQGTRLTVV.

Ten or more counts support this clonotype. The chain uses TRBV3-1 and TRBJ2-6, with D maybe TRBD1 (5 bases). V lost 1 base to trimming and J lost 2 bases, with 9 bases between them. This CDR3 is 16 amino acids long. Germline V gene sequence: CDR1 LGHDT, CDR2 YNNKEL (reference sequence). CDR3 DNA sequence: TGTGCCAGCAGCCAAGTTAGGGGCCCTGGGGCCAACGTCCTGACTTTC. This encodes CASSQVRGPGANVLTF.

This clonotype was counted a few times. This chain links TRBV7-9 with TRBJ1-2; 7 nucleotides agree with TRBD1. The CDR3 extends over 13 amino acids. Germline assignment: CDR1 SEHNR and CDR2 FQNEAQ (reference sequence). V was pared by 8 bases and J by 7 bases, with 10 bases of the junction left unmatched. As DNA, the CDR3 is TGTGCCAGCGCAGGGGCAGGGGGTATTGGCTACACCTTC. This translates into CASAGAGGIGYTF. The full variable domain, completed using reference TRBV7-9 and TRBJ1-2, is DTGVSQNPRHKITKRGQNVTFRCDPISEHNRLYWYRQTLGQGPEFLTYFQNEAQLEKSRLLSDRFSAERPKGSFSTLEIQRTEQGDSAMYLCASAGAGGIGYTFGSGTRLTVV.

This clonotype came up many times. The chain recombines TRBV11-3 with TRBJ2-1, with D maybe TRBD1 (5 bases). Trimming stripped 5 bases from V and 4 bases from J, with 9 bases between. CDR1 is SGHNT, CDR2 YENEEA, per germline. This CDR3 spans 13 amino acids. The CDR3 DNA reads TGTGCCAGCAGCCGGACACTATACAATGAGCAGTTCTTC. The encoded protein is CASSRTLYNEQFF.

CDR3 loop: CASSLVGSLLTAYGYTF. CDR3 nucleotides: TGTGCCAGCAGCTTAGTAGGGAGTCTCCTCACGGCCTATGGCTACACCTTC. V usage is TRBV7-2 and J usage is TRBJ1-2; D is ambiguous. Trimming shortened V by 1 base and J by 4 bases, and 19 bases separated the two germline ends. The CDR3 length is 17 residues. Germline values: CDR1 SGHTA, CDR2 FQGNSA. Drawing the rest from reference TRBV7-2 and TRBJ1-2, the complete variable domain is GAGVSQSPSNKVTEKGKDVELRCDPISGHTALYWYRQSLGQGLEFLIYFQGNSAPDKSGLPSDRFSAERTGGSVSTLTIQRTQQEDSAVYLCASSLVGSLLTAYGYTFGSGTRLTVV.

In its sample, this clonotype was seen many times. In DNA, the CDR3 is TGTGCCAGCAGTCCCGTAGCGGAAGAGACCCAGTACTTC. The encoded protein is CASSPVAEETQYF. This rearrangement joins TRBV12-3 or TRBV12-4 to TRBJ2-5; perhaps TRBD2 as D (6 bases). The CDR3 sequence is 13 residues long. Trimming removed 5 bases at V and 3 bases at J, with 10 bases between.

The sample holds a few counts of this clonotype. The CDR3 here is CASSERGQSGANVLTF. The CDR3 DNA reads TGTGCCAGCAGTGAACGGGGTCAATCTGGGGCCAACGTCCTGACTTTC. V usage is TRBV2 and J usage is TRBJ2-6; D possibly corresponds to TRBD2 (5 bases). Per germline, CDR1 SNHLY and CDR2 FYNNEI. The CDR3 covers 16 residues. V was cut by 2 bases and J by 1 base, with 9 bases left in between. Based on the CDR3 plus reference TRBV2 and TRBJ2-6, the full variable domain is EPEVTQTPSHQVTQMGQEVILRCVPISNHLYFYWYRQILGQKVEFLVSFYNNEISEKSEIFDDQFSVERPDGSNFTLKIRSTKLEDSAMYFCASSERGQSGANVLTFGAGSRLTVL.

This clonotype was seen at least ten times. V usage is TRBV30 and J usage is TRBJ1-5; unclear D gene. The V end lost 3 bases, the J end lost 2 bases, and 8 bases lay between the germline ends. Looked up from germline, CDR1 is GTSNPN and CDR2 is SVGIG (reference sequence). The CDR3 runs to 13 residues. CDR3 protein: CAWSPRGNQPQHF. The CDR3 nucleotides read TGTGCCTGGAGCCCACGGGGCAATCAGCCCCAGCATTTT.

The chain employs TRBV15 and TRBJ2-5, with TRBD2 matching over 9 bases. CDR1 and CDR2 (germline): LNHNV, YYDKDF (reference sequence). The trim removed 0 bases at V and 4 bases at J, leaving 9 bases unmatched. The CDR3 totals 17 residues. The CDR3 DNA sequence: TGTGCCACCAGCAGAGATCTGGCGGGAGGGGGACGAGAGACCCAGTACTTC. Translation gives CATSRDLAGGGRETQYF.

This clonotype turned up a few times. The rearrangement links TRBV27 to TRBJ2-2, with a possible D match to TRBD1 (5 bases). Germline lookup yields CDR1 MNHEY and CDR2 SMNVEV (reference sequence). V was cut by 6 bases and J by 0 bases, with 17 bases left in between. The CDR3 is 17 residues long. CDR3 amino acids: CASSGRQSMANTGELFF. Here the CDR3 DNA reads TGTGCCAGCAGCGGTCGACAGAGTATGGCGAACACCGGGGAGCTGTTTTTT.